These T cell receptor beta chains were read from a single sample in a study of blood T cell repertoires in COVID-19. The table came from immunoSEQ multiplex PCR; TCRdb's copy has only in-frame clones and leaves some out. The table records about 130,000 clones, about 93% of them present only once. Sequenced sample: peripheral blood. All receptors come from a man in his fifties with COVID-19, enrolled during active disease. Each CDR3 is given with its conserved first and last residue. D genes are given only for firm matches. Clone size is not always given. Where it is, it says once, few, many or a class for expanded clones.

TRBV5-1	NA	NA	TRBJ2-2	TGCGCCAGCAGCCTAGGAGGGCGGACCGGGGAGCTGTTTTTT	CASSLGGRTGELFF
TRBV24-1	TRBD1	NA	TRBJ2-5	TGTGCCACCAGTGATAGGGGGCGGGAGACCCAGTACTTC	CATSDRGRETQYF
TRBV16	NA	few	TRBJ1-1	TGTGCCAGCAGGCTGGCAGACATAAACACTGAAGCTTTCTTT	CASRLADINTEAFF
TRBV18	TRBD2	NA	TRBJ2-3	TGTGCCAGCTCAACAGTAATAGCGGGAATCACAGATACGCAGTATTTT	CASSTVIAGITDTQYF
TRBV11-2	TRBD2	NA	TRBJ2-1	TGTGCCAGCAGCTTCGCGTTTAGCGGGACAATCTACAATGAGCAGTTCTTC	CASSFAFSGTIYNEQFF
TRBV5-8	NA	NA	TRBJ2-7	TGTGCCAGCAGCTTGGGGGGCCCGGGCGAGCAGTACTTC	CASSLGGPGEQYF
TRBV19	TRBD2	NA	TRBJ2-1	TGTGCCAGTAGGTCTAGCGGCTCCTACAATGAGCAGTTCTTC	CASRSSGSYNEQFF
TRBV10-3	TRBD1	NA	TRBJ1-1	TGTGCCATCAGTGATGGGACAGCTGAAGCTTTCTTT	CAISDGTAEAFF
TRBV29-1	NA	NA	TRBJ1-1	TGCAGCGTTCCTCGGGTCCTGAACACTGAAGCTTTCTTT	CSVPRVLNTEAFF
TRBV3-1/TRBV3-2	TRBD2	NA	TRBJ2-1	TGTGCCAGCAGCCAAGACCCCGGGACTAGCGGGAGCCACAATGAGCAGTTCTTC	CASSQDPGTSGSHNEQFF
TRBV28	TRBD2	NA	TRBJ2-2	TGTGCCAGCAGCCGTGGACTAGCGGGTAACACCGGGGAGCTGTTTTTT	CASSRGLAGNTGELFF
TRBV6-5	TRBD2	once	TRBJ2-2	TGTGCCAGCAGTTTGGGTAGCGGGGTCACCGGGGAGCTGTTTTTT	CASSLGSGVTGELFF
TRBV19	TRBD1	few	TRBJ2-2	TGTGCCAGTAGGACCCCCGGGACAGGGGGCTCCGGGGAGCTGTTTTTT	CASRTPGTGGSGELFF
TRBV28	NA	NA	TRBJ1-2	TGTGCCAGCAGTCGAGACATCTATGGCTACACCTTC	CASSRDIYGYTF
TRBV24-1	NA	NA	TRBJ2-3	TGTGCCACCCCCTCGGACACGGCCCCAGATACGCAGTATTTT	CATPSDTAPDTQYF
TRBV29-1	NA	NA	TRBJ1-2	TGCAGCGTTGAGCCCCAGGTCTCGGGCTACACCTTC	CSVEPQVSGYTF
TRBV30	NA	NA	TRBJ2-5	TGTGCCTGGAGTGTACAGGGTCTAGAGACCCAGTACTTC	CAWSVQGLETQYF
TRBV5-1	NA	once	TRBJ2-5	TGCGCCAGCAGCTTTGGTACAGCACATTTAGGAGAGACCCAGTACTTC	CASSFGTAHLGETQYF
TRBV7-6	NA	NA	TRBJ2-1	TGTGCCAGCAGCTTAGTAATAGGCAGGGGACGGAATGAGCAGTTCTTC	CASSLVIGRGRNEQFF
TRBV11-3	NA	NA	TRBJ2-3	TGTGCCAGCTCACCAGGGAGCACAGATACGCAGTATTTT	CASSPGSTDTQYF
TRBV7-9	NA	NA	TRBJ1-2	TGTGCCAGCAGCACGCAGGGGTCCTATGGCTACACCTTC	CASSTQGSYGYTF
TRBV21-1	NA	NA	TRBJ1-4	TGTGCCAGCAGCAAAGGCAGGGCAACTAATGAAAAACTGTTTTTT	CASSKGRATNEKLFF
TRBV6-2/TRBV6-3	TRBD1	NA	TRBJ2-7	TGTGCCAGCAGTTACGGGGGGACAGGGAGCGAGCAGTACTTC	CASSYGGTGSEQYF
TRBV9	TRBD2	NA	TRBJ2-1	TGTGCCAGCAGCGTGACTAGCGGGCCCATCACCTACAATGAGCAGTTCTTC	CASSVTSGPITYNEQFF
TRBV10-3	TRBD2	NA	TRBJ2-5	TGTGCCATCAGTGCCCGGGAGGGGGAGACCCAGTACTTC	CAISAREGETQYF
TRBV24-1	TRBD2	NA	TRBJ2-3	TGTGCCACCAGTGAACCCAGCGGGAGGGGGGATACGCAGTATTTT	CATSEPSGRGDTQYF
TRBV24-1	TRBD1	NA	TRBJ2-7	TGTGCCACCAGTGATGGGACAGGGGGTTCGCGCTCCTACGAGCAGTACTTC	CATSDGTGGSRSYEQYF
TRBV18	NA	NA	TRBJ1-1	TGTGCCAGCTCACCATCGAGAGACACTGAAGCTTTCTTT	CASSPSRDTEAFF